The 3 T cell receptor beta chains in this list originate from one sample, sequenced in a study of T cells after yellow fever vaccination. TCRdb reprocessed the 5' RACE reads with MiXCR, giving one entry per CDR3 protein. The sample has 250,000 to 300,000 distinct CDR3 sequences, over 10% seen once. This specimen was CD4+ T cells sorted from PBMCs, taken 45 days after the yellow fever booster vaccination. The receptor set was obtained from a man aged 25 to 45 who received the YFV17D yellow fever vaccine.

Only a few counts were recorded for this clonotype. V usage is TRBV20-1 and J usage is TRBJ2-3; 7 bases align to TRBD1. Germline loops: CDR1 DFQATT, CDR2 SNEGSKA (reference sequence). The CDR3 loop spans 16 amino acids. V dropped 0 bases and J dropped 4; count of bases not matched to a gene: 10. For the CDR3, the DNA is TGCAGTGCTAGAGATCCGTCGACAGGGCGGTCAGATACGCAGTATTTT. It encodes CSARDPSTGRSDTQYF.

The chain recombines TRBV5-4 with TRBJ2-7, with D perhaps matching TRBD1 (5 bases). The CDR3 totals 14 residues. The V end lost 5 bases, the J end lost 4 bases, and 16 bases lay between the germline ends. CDR1 is SGHNT and CDR2 is YYREEE in the germline V gene (reference sequence). In DNA form, the CDR3 reads TGTGCCAGCAGACGCACAGGCGCCAAGTACGAGCAGTACTTC. This gives the protein CASRRTGAKYEQYF.

The rearrangement uses TRBV3-1 and TRBJ2-5; weak D call: TRBD2 (5 bases). With 1 base removed from V and 4 bases from J, the gap between germline ends came to 10 bases. In germline, CDR1 is LGHDT, CDR2 YNNKEL (reference sequence). This CDR3 is 14 amino acids long. The CDR3 protein is CASSQGGGRETQYF. The CDR3 nucleotides are TGTGCCAGCAGCCAAGGTGGTGGGAGAGAGACCCAGTACTTC.